The next 3 T cell receptor beta chains were all read from a single sample in a study of blood T cell repertoires in COVID-19. Some clones are missing from TCRdb's copy, which holds only in-frame ones; the method was immunoSEQ multiplex PCR. The data show approximately 260,000 clones, with around 87% seen just once and around 1.9% held by the top ten. Sequencing used peripheral blood. All receptors come from a woman aged 55-70 years with COVID-19, enrolled during active disease.

This chain joins TRBV5-4 and TRBJ2-5; the match to TRBD2 covers 13 bases. With 4 bases clipped from V and 5 bases from J, the junction kept 8 bases outside the gene matches. The CDR3 is made up of 16 amino acids. The germline V gene encodes CDR1 SGHNT and CDR2 YYREEE (reference sequence). The DNA of the CDR3 is TGTGCCAGCAGCCCCCCACTAGCGGGGGGGCTGGAGACCCAGTACTTC. Amino acids: CASSPPLAGGLETQYF.

CDR3 coding DNA: TGTGCCAGCAGTTTAGAGGGGGTCGGAATTGACTATGGCTACACCTTC. Protein: CASSLEGVGIDYGYTF. This chain uses TRBV28 with TRBJ1-2; perhaps TRBD1 as D (6 bases). This CDR3 has 16 residues. Germline lookup yields CDR1 MDHEN and CDR2 SYDVKM. Trimming stripped 2 bases from V and 3 bases from J, with 16 bases between.

V and J are TRBV19 and TRBJ2-1, with 9 positions matching TRBD1. Trimming took 7 bases from V and 2 from J; bases not matched to a gene: 6. The CDR3 sequence is 15 residues long. Germline loops: CDR1 LNHDA, CDR2 SQIVND (reference sequence). The CDR3 region is CASTPRTGAYNEQFF. As DNA, the CDR3 is TGTGCCAGTACCCCCCGGACAGGGGCCTACAATGAGCAGTTCTTC.